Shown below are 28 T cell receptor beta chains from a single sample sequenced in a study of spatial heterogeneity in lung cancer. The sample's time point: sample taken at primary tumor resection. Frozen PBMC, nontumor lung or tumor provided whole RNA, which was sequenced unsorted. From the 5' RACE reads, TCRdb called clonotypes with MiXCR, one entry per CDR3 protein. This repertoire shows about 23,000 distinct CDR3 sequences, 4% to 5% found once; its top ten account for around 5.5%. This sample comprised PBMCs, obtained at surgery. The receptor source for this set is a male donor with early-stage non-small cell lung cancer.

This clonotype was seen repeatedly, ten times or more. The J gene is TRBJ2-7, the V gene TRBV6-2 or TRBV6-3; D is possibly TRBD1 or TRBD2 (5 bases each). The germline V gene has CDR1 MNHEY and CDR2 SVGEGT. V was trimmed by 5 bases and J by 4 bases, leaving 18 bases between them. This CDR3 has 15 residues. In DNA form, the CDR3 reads TGTGCCAGCAGTCCACCCGGGACCCAAGTTTACGAGCAGTACTTC. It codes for CASSPPGTQVYEQYF.

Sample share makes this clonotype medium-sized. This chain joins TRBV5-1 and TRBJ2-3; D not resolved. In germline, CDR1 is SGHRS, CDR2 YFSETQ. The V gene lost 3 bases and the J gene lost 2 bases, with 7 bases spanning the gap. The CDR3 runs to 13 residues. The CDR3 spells CASSSGPTDTQYF. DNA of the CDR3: TGCGCCAGCAGCTCGGGCCCCACAGATACGCAGTATTTT.

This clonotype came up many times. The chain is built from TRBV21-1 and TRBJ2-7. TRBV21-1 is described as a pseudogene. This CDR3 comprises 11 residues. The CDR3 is CASSDHREQYF. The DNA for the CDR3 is TGTGCCAGCAGCGATCACCGCGAGCAGTACTTC.

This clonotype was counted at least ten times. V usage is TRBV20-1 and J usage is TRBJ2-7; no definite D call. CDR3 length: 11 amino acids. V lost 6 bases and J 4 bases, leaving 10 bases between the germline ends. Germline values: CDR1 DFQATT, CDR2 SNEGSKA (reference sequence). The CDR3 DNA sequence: TGCAGTGCCCCCAGATCGTACGAGCAGTACTTC. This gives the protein CSAPRSYEQYF.

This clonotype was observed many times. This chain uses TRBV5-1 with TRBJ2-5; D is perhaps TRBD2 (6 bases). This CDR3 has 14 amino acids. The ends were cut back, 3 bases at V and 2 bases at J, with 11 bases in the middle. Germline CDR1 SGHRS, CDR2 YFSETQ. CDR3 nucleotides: TGCGCCAGCAGCTCGGGAGACAGTCAAGAGACCCAGTACTTC. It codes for CASSSGDSQETQYF.

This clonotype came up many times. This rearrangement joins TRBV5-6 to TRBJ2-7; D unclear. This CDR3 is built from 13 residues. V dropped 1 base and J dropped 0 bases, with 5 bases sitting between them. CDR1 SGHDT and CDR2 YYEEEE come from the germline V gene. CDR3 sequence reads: CASSLTFSYEQYF. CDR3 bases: TGTGCCAGCAGCTTGACATTCTCCTACGAGCAGTACTTC.

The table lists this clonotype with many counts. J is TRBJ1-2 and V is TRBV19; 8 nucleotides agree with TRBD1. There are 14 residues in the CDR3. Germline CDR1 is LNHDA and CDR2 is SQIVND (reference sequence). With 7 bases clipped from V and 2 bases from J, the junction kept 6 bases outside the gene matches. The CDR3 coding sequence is TGTGCCAGTAACGGACAGGGATGGAACTATGGCTACACCTTC. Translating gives CASNGQGWNYGYTF.

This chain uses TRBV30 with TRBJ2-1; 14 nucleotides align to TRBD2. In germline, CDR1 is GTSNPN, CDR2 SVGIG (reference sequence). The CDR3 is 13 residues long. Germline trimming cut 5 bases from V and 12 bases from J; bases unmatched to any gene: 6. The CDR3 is CAWAGLAGGRQFF. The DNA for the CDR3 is TGTGCCTGGGCAGGACTAGCGGGAGGTAGGCAGTTCTTC.

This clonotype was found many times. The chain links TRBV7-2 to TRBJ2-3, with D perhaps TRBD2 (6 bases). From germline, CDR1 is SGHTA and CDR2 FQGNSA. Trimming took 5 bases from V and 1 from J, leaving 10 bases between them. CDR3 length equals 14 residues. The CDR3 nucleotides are TGTGCCAGCAGCCCGGGACTCCGCACAGATACGCAGTATTTT. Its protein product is CASSPGLRTDTQYF.

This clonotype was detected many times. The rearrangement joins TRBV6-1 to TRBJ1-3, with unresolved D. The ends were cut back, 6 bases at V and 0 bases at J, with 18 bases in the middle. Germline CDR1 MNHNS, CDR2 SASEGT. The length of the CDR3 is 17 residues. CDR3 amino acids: CASRATRFSDSGNTIYF. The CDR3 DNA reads TGTGCCAGCAGGGCGACCCGCTTTAGTGACTCTGGAAACACCATATATTTT.

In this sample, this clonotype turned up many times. CDR3 loop: CASSVVGRGMDEQYF. The DNA for the CDR3 is TGTGCCAGCAGCGTAGTTGGCAGGGGGATGGACGAGCAGTACTTC. The chain employs TRBV9 and TRBJ2-7; 7 nucleotides align to TRBD1. Germline values: CDR1 SGDLS, CDR2 YYNGEE. V shed 0 bases and J 5 bases; nucleotides not matched to a gene: 8. CDR3 size: 15 residues.

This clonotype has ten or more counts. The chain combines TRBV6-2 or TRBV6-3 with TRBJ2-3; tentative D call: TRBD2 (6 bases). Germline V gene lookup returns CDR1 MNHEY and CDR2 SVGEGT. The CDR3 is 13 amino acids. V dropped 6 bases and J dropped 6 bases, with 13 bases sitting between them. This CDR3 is CASSTRGRDTQYF. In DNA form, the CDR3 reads TGTGCCAGCAGCACTCGAGGGAGGGATACGCAGTATTTT.

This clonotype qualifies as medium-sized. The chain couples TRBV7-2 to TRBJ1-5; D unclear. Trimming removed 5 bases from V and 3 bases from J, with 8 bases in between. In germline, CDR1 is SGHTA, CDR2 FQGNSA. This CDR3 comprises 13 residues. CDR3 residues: CASSHKDNQPQHF. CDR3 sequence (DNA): TGTGCCAGCAGCCACAAGGACAATCAGCCCCAGCATTTT.

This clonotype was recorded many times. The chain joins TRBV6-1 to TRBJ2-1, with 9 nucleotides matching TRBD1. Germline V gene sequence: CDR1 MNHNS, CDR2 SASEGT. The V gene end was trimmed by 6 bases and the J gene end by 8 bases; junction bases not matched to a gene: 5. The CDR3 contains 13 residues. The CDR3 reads CASRRDRVDEQFF. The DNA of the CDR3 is TGTGCCAGCAGACGGGACAGGGTCGATGAGCAGTTCTTC.

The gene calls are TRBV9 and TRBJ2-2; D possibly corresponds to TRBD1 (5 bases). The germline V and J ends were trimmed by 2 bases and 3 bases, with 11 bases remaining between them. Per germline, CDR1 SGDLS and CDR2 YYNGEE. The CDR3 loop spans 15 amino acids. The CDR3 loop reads CASSVATEDTGELFF. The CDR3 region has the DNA TGTGCCAGCAGCGTGGCGACAGAAGACACCGGGGAGCTGTTTTTT.

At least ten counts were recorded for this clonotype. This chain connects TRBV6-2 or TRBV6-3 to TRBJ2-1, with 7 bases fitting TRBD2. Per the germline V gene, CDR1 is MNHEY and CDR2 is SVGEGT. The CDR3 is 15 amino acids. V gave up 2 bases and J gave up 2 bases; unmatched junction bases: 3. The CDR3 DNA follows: TGTGCCAGCAGTTACGGGGGGGTCGCCTACAATGAGCAGTTCTTC. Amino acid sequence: CASSYGGVAYNEQFF.

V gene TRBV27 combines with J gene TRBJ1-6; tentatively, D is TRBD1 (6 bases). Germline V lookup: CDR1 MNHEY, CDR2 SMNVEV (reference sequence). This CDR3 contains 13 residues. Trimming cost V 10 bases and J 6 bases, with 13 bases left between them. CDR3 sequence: CAISDRANSPLHF. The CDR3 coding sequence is TGTGCCATCTCGGACAGAGCTAATTCACCCCTCCACTTT.

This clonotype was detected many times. CDR3 sequence reads: CSANDRIEKLFF. The CDR3 region has the DNA TGCAGTGCCAACGACAGGATTGAAAAACTGTTTTTT. This chain uses TRBV20-1 with TRBJ1-4; weak D call: TRBD1 (6 bases). The CDR3 extends over 12 amino acids. Germline V lookup: CDR1 DFQATT, CDR2 SNEGSKA (reference sequence). The V end lost 6 bases, the J end lost 7 bases, and 12 bases lay between the germline ends.

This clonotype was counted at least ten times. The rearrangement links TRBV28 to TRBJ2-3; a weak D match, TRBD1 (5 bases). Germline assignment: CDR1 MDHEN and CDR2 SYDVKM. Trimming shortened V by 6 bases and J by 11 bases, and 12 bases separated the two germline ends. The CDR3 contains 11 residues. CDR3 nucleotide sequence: TGTGCCAGCAGCGACAGCAATAAGCAGTATTTT. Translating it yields CASSDSNKQYF.

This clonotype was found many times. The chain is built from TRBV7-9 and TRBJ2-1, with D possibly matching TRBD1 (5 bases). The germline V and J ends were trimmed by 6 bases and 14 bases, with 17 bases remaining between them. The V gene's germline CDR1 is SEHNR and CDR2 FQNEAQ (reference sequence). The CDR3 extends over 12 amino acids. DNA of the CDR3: TGTGCCAGCAGTTATAGGCAGGGAATGGAGTTCTTC. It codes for CASSYRQGMEFF.

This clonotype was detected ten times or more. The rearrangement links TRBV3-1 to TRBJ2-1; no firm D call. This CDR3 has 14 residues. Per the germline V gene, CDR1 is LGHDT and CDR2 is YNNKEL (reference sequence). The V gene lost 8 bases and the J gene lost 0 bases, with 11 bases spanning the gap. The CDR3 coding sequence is TGTGCCAGCGGGAAAGTTTTCTCCTACAATGAGCAGTTCTTC. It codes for CASGKVFSYNEQFF.

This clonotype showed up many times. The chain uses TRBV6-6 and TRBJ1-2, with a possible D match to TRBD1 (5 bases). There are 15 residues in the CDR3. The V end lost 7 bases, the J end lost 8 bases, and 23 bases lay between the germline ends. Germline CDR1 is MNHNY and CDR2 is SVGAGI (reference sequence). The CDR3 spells CASTPSRGDAGGYTF. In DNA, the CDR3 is TGTGCCAGCACCCCTTCTCGGGGGGACGCCGGGGGCTACACCTTC.

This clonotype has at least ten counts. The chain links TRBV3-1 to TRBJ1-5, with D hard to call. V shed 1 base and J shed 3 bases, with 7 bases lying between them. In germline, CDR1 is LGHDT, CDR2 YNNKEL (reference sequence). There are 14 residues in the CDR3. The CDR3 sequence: CASSQGQNNQPQHF. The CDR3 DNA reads TGTGCCAGCAGCCAAGGGCAGAACAATCAGCCCCAGCATTTT.

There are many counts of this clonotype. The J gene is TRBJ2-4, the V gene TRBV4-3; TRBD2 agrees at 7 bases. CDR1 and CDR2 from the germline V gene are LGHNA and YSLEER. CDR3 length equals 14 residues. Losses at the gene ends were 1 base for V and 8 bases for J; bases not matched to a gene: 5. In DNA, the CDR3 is TGCGCCAGCAGCCAAGTGGCGGGGGTCTACATTCAGTACTTC. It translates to CASSQVAGVYIQYF.

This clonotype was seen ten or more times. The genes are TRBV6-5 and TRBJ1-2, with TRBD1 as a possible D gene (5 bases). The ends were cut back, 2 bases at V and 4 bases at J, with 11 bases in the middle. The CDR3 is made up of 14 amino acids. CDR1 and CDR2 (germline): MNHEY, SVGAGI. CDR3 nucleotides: TGTGCCAGCAGTTACGGAGGGGAAGGCTATGGCTACACCTTC. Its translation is CASSYGGEGYGYTF.

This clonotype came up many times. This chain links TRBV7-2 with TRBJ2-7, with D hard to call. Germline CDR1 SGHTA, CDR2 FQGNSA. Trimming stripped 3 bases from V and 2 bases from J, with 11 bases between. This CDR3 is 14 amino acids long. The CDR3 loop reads CASSFGVTAYEQYF. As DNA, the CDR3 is TGTGCCAGCAGCTTTGGAGTCACAGCCTACGAGCAGTACTTC.

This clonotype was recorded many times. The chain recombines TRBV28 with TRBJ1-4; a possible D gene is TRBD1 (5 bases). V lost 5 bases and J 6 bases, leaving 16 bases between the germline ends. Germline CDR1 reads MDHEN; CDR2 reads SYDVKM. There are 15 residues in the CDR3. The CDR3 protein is CASSPQWGRHEKLFF. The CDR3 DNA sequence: TGTGCCAGCAGTCCCCAGTGGGGGAGGCATGAAAAACTGTTTTTT.

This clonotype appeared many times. The CDR3 sequence: CASSGTGFLNEKLFF. The CDR3 nucleotides read TGCGCCAGCAGCGGAACAGGTTTTCTTAATGAAAAACTGTTTTTT. This chain uses TRBV5-1 with TRBJ1-4, with D possibly TRBD1 on 5 matching bases. Trimming pared 4 bases from V and 4 bases from J, leaving 14 bases between. Germline assignment: CDR1 SGHRS and CDR2 YFSETQ. The CDR3 has 15 residues.